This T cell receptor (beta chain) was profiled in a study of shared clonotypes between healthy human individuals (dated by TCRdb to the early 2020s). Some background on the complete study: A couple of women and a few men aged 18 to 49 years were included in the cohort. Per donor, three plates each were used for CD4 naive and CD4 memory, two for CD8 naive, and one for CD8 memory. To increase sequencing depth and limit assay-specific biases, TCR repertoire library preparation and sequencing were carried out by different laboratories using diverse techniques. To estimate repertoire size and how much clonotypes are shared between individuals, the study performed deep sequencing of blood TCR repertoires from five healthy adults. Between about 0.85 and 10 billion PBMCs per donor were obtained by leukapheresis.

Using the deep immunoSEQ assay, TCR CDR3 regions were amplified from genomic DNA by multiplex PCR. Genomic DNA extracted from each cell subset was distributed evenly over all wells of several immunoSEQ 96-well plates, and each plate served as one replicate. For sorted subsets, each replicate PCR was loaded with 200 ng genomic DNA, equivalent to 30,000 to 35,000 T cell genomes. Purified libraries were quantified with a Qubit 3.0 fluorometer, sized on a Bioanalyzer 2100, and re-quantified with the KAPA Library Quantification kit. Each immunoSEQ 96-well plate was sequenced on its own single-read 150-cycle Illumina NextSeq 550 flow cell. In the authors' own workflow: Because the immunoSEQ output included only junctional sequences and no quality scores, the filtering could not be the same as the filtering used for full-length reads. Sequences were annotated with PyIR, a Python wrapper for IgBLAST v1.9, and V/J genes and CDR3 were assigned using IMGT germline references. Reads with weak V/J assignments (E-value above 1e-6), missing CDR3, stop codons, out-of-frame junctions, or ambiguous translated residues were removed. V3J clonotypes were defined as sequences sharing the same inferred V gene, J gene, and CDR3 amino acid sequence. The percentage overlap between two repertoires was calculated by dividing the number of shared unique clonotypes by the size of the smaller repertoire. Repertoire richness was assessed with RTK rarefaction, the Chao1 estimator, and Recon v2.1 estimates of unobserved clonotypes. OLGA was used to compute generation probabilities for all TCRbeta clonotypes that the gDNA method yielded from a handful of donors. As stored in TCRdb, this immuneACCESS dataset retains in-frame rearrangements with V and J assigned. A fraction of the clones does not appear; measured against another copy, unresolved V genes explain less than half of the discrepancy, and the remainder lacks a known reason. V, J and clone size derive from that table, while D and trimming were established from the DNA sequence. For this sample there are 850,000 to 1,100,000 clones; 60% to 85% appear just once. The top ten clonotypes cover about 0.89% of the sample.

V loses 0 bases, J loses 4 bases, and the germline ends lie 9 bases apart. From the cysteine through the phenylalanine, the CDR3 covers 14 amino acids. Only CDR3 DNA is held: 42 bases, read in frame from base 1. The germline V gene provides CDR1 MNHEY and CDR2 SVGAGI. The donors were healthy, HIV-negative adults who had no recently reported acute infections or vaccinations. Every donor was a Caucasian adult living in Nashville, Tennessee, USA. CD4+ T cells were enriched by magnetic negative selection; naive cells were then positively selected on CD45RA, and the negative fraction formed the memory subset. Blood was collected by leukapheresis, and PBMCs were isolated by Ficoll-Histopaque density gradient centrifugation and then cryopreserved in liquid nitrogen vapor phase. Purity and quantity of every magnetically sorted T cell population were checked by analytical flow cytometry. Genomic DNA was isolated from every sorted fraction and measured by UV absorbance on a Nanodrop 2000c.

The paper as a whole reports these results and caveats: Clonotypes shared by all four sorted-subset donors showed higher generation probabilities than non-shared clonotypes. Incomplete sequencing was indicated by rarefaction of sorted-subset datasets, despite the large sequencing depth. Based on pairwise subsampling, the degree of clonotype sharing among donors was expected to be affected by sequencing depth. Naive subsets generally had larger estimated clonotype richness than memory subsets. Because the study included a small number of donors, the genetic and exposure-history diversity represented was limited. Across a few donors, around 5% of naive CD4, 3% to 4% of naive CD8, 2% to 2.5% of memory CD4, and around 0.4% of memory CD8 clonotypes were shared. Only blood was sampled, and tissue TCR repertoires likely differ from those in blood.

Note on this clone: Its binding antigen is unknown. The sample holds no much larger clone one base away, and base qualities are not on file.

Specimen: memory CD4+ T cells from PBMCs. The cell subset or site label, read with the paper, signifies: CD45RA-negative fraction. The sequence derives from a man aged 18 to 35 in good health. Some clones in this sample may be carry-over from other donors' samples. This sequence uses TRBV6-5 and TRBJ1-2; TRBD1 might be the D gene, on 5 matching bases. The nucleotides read TGTGCCAGCAGTTACTCGGGGCAGACCTATGGCTACACCTTC. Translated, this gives CASSYSGQTYGYTF.